This is a list of T cell receptor beta chains from one sample in a study of blood T cell repertoires in COVID-19. Assay: immunoSEQ multiplex PCR; the TCRdb copy retains only in-frame clones and omits some. The sample yields about 130,000 clones, over 75% seen once. Material: peripheral blood. The receptors here all came from a human donor in a cohort sampled during active COVID-19. Both conserved end residues are part of each CDR3. Each record gives: CDR3 protein, CDR3 DNA, clone size, D gene, J gene, V gene. A D gene is named only where the DNA matches it firmly. The listing skips clone size in some rows; elsewhere it reads once, few, many or a size class.

CDR3: CASSLNPSGSLDTQYF
DNA: TGCGCCAGCAGCCTTAACCCTAGCGGGTCTCTTGATACGCAGTATTTT
size: -
D: TRBD2
J: TRBJ2-3
V: TRBV4-3

CDR3: CASSYVEGQVQETQYF
DNA: TGTGCCAGCAGTTACGTCGAGGGACAGGTCCAAGAGACCCAGTACTTC
size: -
D: TRBD1
J: TRBJ2-5
V: TRBV6-2/TRBV6-3

CDR3: CAISDRVNTGELFF
DNA: TGTGCCATCAGTGATCGAGTGAACACCGGGGAGCTGTTTTTT
size: -
D: -
J: TRBJ2-2
V: TRBV10-3

CDR3: CSARRGYGYTF
DNA: TGCAGTGCTAGAAGGGGCTATGGCTACACCTTC
size: -
D: -
J: TRBJ1-2
V: TRBV20-1

CDR3: CASSTTGTGVGNTIYF
DNA: TGTGCCAGCTCAACAACCGGGACAGGGGTCGGAAACACCATATATTTT
size: once
D: TRBD1
J: TRBJ1-3
V: TRBV18

CDR3: CASSLARTSGEVSDTQYF
DNA: TGCGCCAGCAGCTTGGCTAGGACTAGCGGGGAGGTATCAGATACGCAGTATTTT
size: -
D: TRBD2
J: TRBJ2-3
V: TRBV5-1

CDR3: CASSLWGQGNEKLFF
DNA: TGTGCCAGCAGCTTGTGGGGACAGGGGAATGAAAAACTGTTTTTT
size: few
D: TRBD1
J: TRBJ1-4
V: TRBV5-5

CDR3: CASSYSRFGTGRLF
DNA: TGTGCCAGCAGTTACTCGAGGTTTGGGACAGGTCGGCTCTTC
size: -
D: TRBD1
J: TRBJ2-1
V: TRBV6-5

CDR3: CASSKDRGPPREQFF
DNA: TGTGCCAGCAGCAAGGACAGGGGTCCCCCTAGGGAGCAGTTCTTC
size: -
D: TRBD1
J: TRBJ2-1
V: TRBV27

CDR3: CASSLTPGSGANVLTF
DNA: TGTGCCAGCAGCTTAACCCCCGGCTCTGGGGCCAACGTCCTGACTTTC
size: -
D: -
J: TRBJ2-6
V: TRBV7-9

CDR3: CASSLRAGELFF
DNA: TGTGCCAGCAGCTTAAGAGCCGGGGAGCTGTTTTTT
size: -
D: -
J: TRBJ2-2
V: TRBV7-3

CDR3: CASTIAREASGELFF
DNA: TGTGCCAGCACCATAGCCAGGGAGGCCTCCGGGGAGCTGTTTTTT
size: -
D: -
J: TRBJ2-2
V: TRBV7-9

CDR3: CASSLSRFSYEQYF
DNA: TGTGCCAGCAGTTTAAGCAGGTTCTCCTACGAGCAGTACTTC
size: -
D: -
J: TRBJ2-7
V: TRBV27

CDR3: CASSLGQENYGYTF
DNA: TGTGCCAGCAGCTTGGGACAGGAGAACTATGGCTACACCTTC
size: -
D: -
J: TRBJ1-2
V: TRBV5-6

CDR3: CASSQDRGGTGELFF
DNA: TGTGCCAGCAGCCAAGATCGGGGGGGGACTGGGGAGCTGTTTTTT
size: -
D: TRBD2
J: TRBJ2-2
V: TRBV3-1/TRBV3-2

CDR3: CASSEDGQGAWGYTF
DNA: TGTGCCAGCAGTGAAGATGGACAGGGGGCGTGGGGCTACACCTTC
size: -
D: TRBD1
J: TRBJ1-2
V: TRBV6-1

CDR3: CASDREDYNEQFF
DNA: TGTGCCAGCGATAGGGAGGATTACAATGAGCAGTTCTTC
size: -
D: -
J: TRBJ2-1
V: TRBV12-3/TRBV12-4

CDR3: CASSFTRSNSPLHF
DNA: TGTGCCAGCAGTTTTACCAGGTCTAATTCACCCCTCCACTTT
size: -
D: -
J: TRBJ1-6
V: TRBV6-6

CDR3: CASSLSGGGETQYF
DNA: TGTGCCAGCAGCTTGTCGGGGGGTGGAGAGACCCAGTACTTC
size: -
D: TRBD2
J: TRBJ2-5
V: TRBV5-4

CDR3: CASSLVGQANEAFF
DNA: TGTGCCAGCTCACTCGTCGGTCAGGCGAATGAAGCTTTCTTT
size: -
D: -
J: TRBJ1-1
V: TRBV18

CDR3: CASSGGRGETQYF
DNA: TGTGCCAGCAGCGGGGGGCGCGGGGAGACCCAGTACTTC
size: few
D: -
J: TRBJ2-5
V: TRBV9

CDR3: CASSPLDKYWDEQFF
DNA: TGTGCCAGCAGCCCTCTCGACAAGTACTGGGATGAGCAGTTCTTC
size: -
D: -
J: TRBJ2-1
V: TRBV3-1/TRBV3-2

CDR3: CAISQGGTNEKLFF
DNA: TGTGCCATCAGCCAGGGAGGGACTAATGAAAAACTGTTTTTT
size: -
D: -
J: TRBJ1-4
V: TRBV10-3

CDR3: CASRQGLENQPQHF
DNA: TGTGCCAGCAGGCAGGGGCTAGAAAATCAGCCCCAGCATTTT
size: -
D: -
J: TRBJ1-5
V: TRBV2

CDR3: CASSLIQGSTQYF
DNA: TGTGCCAGCAGCCTCATACAGGGGTCAACGCAGTATTTT
size: -
D: TRBD1
J: TRBJ2-3
V: TRBV12-3/TRBV12-4

CDR3: CASSPNPGGYQPQHF
DNA: TGTGCCAGCAGTCCCAACCCGGGGGGATACCAGCCCCAGCATTTT
size: -
D: -
J: TRBJ1-5
V: TRBV6-5

CDR3: CASSLTTAGANVLTF
DNA: TGCGCCAGCAGCTTGACGACTGCTGGGGCCAACGTCCTGACTTTC
size: -
D: -
J: TRBJ2-6
V: TRBV5-1

CDR3: CASSPGEGKLFF
DNA: TGTGCCAGCAGCCCAGGGGAGGGCAAACTGTTTTTT
size: -
D: -
J: TRBJ1-4
V: TRBV7-8

CDR3: CASSLGGQRNTEAFF
DNA: TGTGCCAGCAGCTTAGGAGGACAGAGGAACACTGAAGCTTTCTTT
size: -
D: -
J: TRBJ1-1
V: TRBV11-2

CDR3: CASSLDRGYSPLHF
DNA: TGCGCCAGCAGCTTGGACAGGGGATATTCACCCCTCCACTTT
size: -
D: TRBD1
J: TRBJ1-6
V: TRBV5-1

CDR3: CASSVERYTQYF
DNA: TGTGCCAGCAGTGTTGAGCGCTATACGCAGTATTTT
size: -
D: -
J: TRBJ2-3
V: TRBV2

CDR3: CASSPNTGTGTDTQYF
DNA: TGTGCCAGCAGCCCCAATACCGGGACAGGCACAGATACGCAGTATTTT
size: once
D: TRBD1
J: TRBJ2-3
V: TRBV3-1/TRBV3-2

CDR3: CASRTGTSPEAFF
DNA: TGTGCCAGCAGGACTGGGACTTCCCCAGAAGCTTTCTTT
size: -
D: -
J: TRBJ1-1
V: TRBV6-5

CDR3: CASSSQVNQPQHF
DNA: TGTGCCAGCAGCTCTCAGGTAAATCAGCCCCAGCATTTT
size: -
D: -
J: TRBJ1-5
V: TRBV6-5

CDR3: CSVSRGKGAFF
DNA: TGCAGCGTTAGCAGAGGTAAAGGAGCTTTCTTT
size: -
D: -
J: TRBJ1-1
V: TRBV29-1